Listed below are T cell receptor beta chains from one sample, sequenced in a study of shared T cell receptors in the human thymus. Sequenced by immunoSEQ multiplex PCR; TCRdb stores in-frame clones only, minus some. The repertoire holds roughly 500,000 clones, with about 84% as singletons. These data are also associated with another study on human thymus T cells.

Sequencing was done on a sample of thymocytes. The receptors were gathered from a boy younger than two with a congenital heart defect. Both conserved end residues are part of each CDR3. The D gene is left open where the match is weak. Only some rows state a clone size, as once, few, many or a class for expanded clones.

- | TRBJ2-5 | TRBD1 | 16 | TRBV28 | CASSLSTGGREETQYF | TGTGCCAGCAGTTTATCTACAGGGGGCCGAGAGGAGACCCAGTACTTC
once | TRBJ2-3 | TRBD1 | 20 | TRBV29-1 | CSVESGQGMPGPPSTDTQYF | TGCAGCGTTGAATCGGGACAGGGGATGCCAGGCCCACCTAGCACAGATACGCAGTATTTT
- | TRBJ1-4 | TRBD1 | 17 | TRBV30 | CAWSVPADRGRGEKLFF | TGTGCCTGGAGTGTACCCGCGGACAGGGGACGAGGTGAAAAACTGTTTTTT
- | TRBJ2-1 | TRBD1 | 15 | TRBV12-5 | CASGSSGTAYNEQFF | TGTGCTAGTGGTTCCTCCGGGACAGCTTACAATGAGCAGTTCTTC
- | TRBJ1-2 | TRBD1 | 14 | TRBV6-6 | CASSSMDRGDGYTF | TGTGCCAGCAGTTCAATGGACAGGGGAGATGGCTACACCTTC
- | TRBJ1-2 | - | 15 | TRBV9 | CASSPREGGNYGYTF | TGTGCCAGCAGCCCACGGGAGGGAGGGAACTATGGCTACACCTTC
- | TRBJ2-5 | - | 14 | TRBV9 | CASSVGLSQETQYF | TGTGCCAGCAGCGTAGGACTTTCCCAAGAGACCCAGTACTTC
- | TRBJ2-2 | - | 16 | TRBV15 | CATRPTQRAAPGELFF | TGTGCCACCAGACCCACCCAGCGGGCGGCCCCCGGGGAGCTGTTTTTT
- | TRBJ2-3 | - | 15 | TRBV4-3 | CASSQDGRGRDTQYF | TGCGCCAGCAGCCAAGATGGACGTGGGAGAGATACGCAGTATTTT
- | TRBJ2-7 | TRBD1 | 11 | TRBV20-1 | CSEGDRYEQYF | TGCAGCGAGGGGGACAGATACGAGCAGTACTTC
- | TRBJ1-1 | - | 16 | TRBV27 | CASSLIGHLPNTEAFF | TGTGCCAGCAGTTTAATTGGACACCTACCAAACACTGAAGCTTTCTTT
- | TRBJ2-3 | TRBD1 | 16 | TRBV19 | CASTLSRDRDTDTQYF | TGTGCCAGTACCCTCTCGAGGGACAGGGACACAGATACGCAGTATTTT
- | TRBJ2-7 | TRBD2 | 15 | TRBV5-1 | CASSLVGTSSDEQYF | TGCGCCAGCAGCTTGGTGGGGACTAGCTCCGACGAGCAGTACTTC
- | TRBJ2-3 | - | 15 | TRBV27 | CASSWKEGYTDTQYF | TGTGCCAGCAGTTGGAAGGAGGGATACACAGATACGCAGTATTTT
- | TRBJ2-2 | TRBD2 | 18 | TRBV6-4 | CASTTVRTSGAEVRELFF | TGTGCCAGCACAACCGTCCGGACTAGCGGGGCCGAGGTGCGGGAGCTGTTTTTT
- | TRBJ2-3 | - | 17 | TRBV19 | CASSMRAELLHTDTQYF | TGTGCCAGTAGTATGCGAGCGGAATTACTTCACACAGATACGCAGTATTTT
few | TRBJ1-2 | TRBD1 | 14 | TRBV10-2 | CASSESRGRDGYTF | TGCGCCAGCAGTGAGTCCAGGGGGAGAGATGGCTACACCTTC
- | TRBJ1-1 | - | 15 | TRBV6-5 | CATVVTFDRQPEAFF | TGTGCCACCGTCGTTACTTTTGACCGACAACCTGAAGCTTTCTTT
once | TRBJ2-5 | - | 14 | TRBV11-2 | CASSTGGRQETQYF | TGTGCCAGCAGTACCGGGGGACGCCAAGAGACCCAGTACTTC
- | TRBJ1-4 | - | 16 | TRBV25-1 | CASSESYIGLNEKLFF | TGTGCCAGCAGTGAGTCGTACATAGGACTTAATGAAAAACTGTTTTTT
- | TRBJ2-4 | - | 14 | TRBV30 | CAWSVPNGKNIQYF | TGTGCCTGGAGTGTACCCAACGGGAAAAACATTCAGTACTTC
- | TRBJ1-5 | - | 17 | TRBV15 | CATSSQAGRAFNQPQHF | TGTGCCACCAGTTCTCAGGCGGGACGGGCCTTTAATCAGCCCCAGCATTTT
once | TRBJ2-7 | - | 15 | TRBV9 | CASSAAASYSYEQYF | TGTGCCAGCAGCGCCGCGGCTTCTTACTCCTACGAGCAGTACTTC
- | TRBJ2-1 | - | 19 | TRBV4-3 | CASSQDGVRERSMVNEQFF | TGCGCCAGCAGCCAAGATGGGGTGCGGGAACGGAGTATGGTAAATGAGCAGTTCTTC
- | TRBJ2-3 | - | 15 | TRBV9 | CASSERRRASDTQYF | TGTGCCAGCAGCGAAAGGAGGAGGGCCAGCGATACGCAGTATTTT
- | TRBJ2-7 | TRBD1 | 13 | TRBV13 | CASSLDRGGEQYF | TGTGCCAGCAGCTTGGACAGGGGAGGCGAGCAGTACTTC
- | TRBJ2-5 | - | 13 | TRBV15 | CATRSGPGETQYF | TGTGCCACCAGATCAGGCCCGGGGGAGACCCAGTACTTC
- | TRBJ2-7 | - | 14 | TRBV5-1 | CASSLGQDDYEQYF | TGCGCCAGCAGCTTGGGACAGGACGACTACGAGCAGTACTTC
few | TRBJ2-2 | - | 13 | TRBV7-9 | CASSRPLAGELFF | TGTGCCAGCAGCCGCCCATTAGCCGGGGAGCTGTTTTTT
- | TRBJ2-3 | TRBD1 | 16 | TRBV15 | CATSRDLAGGTDTQYF | TGTGCCACCAGCAGAGACCTTGCAGGGGGTACAGATACGCAGTATTTT
- | TRBJ2-1 | TRBD2 | 16 | TRBV19 | CASSLVREGLYNEQFF | TGTGCCAGTAGCTTGGTGCGGGAGGGCCTTTACAATGAGCAGTTCTTC
- | TRBJ2-4 | - | 13 | TRBV30 | CASKQGSKNIQYF | TGTGCCTCCAAACAGGGTTCCAAAAACATTCAGTACTTC
once | TRBJ2-7 | - | 15 | TRBV27 | CASSPLRLSSYEQYF | TGTGCCAGCAGTCCTCTGCGGCTAAGTTCCTACGAGCAGTACTTC
- | TRBJ1-1 | TRBD1 | 18 | TRBV28 | CASRPGRGTAICWTEAFF | TGTGCCAGCAGACCCGGACGGGGGACAGCCATTTGTTGGACTGAAGCTTTCTTT
- | TRBJ1-1 | TRBD1 | 14 | TRBV29-1 | CSVVGRTGVSAAFF | TGCAGCGTTGTCGGGAGGACAGGGGTTTCGGCTGCTTTCTTT
- | TRBJ1-4 | TRBD1 | 15 | TRBV19 | CASSMPTGGNEKLFF | TGTGCCAGTAGTATGCCCACAGGGGGCAATGAAAAACTGTTTTTT
- | TRBJ1-2 | - | 15 | TRBV5-1 | CASSLERAKGLGYTF | TGCGCCAGCAGCTTGGAGAGGGCGAAGGGTTTAGGCTACACCTTC
- | TRBJ2-7 | TRBD1 | 14 | TRBV7-2 | CASSLDRGAYEQYF | TGTGCCAGCAGCTTGGACAGGGGAGCATACGAGCAGTACTTC
- | TRBJ1-1 | - | 14 | TRBV27 | CASSPLQVVREAFF | TGTGCCAGCAGTCCCCTACAGGTAGTAAGGGAAGCTTTCTTT
- | TRBJ2-7 | TRBD2 | 18 | TRBV11-2 | CASRRGSNSGTPLREQYF | TGTGCCAGCAGAAGGGGGTCAAATAGCGGGACCCCGCTGAGGGAGCAGTACTTC
- | TRBJ1-6 | TRBD1 | 14 | TRBV5-6 | CASSLVRGNSPLHF | TGTGCCAGCAGCTTGGTCAGGGGGAATTCACCCCTCCACTTT
- | TRBJ1-3 | - | 18 | TRBV4-2 | CASSQAPGPDKDGNTIYF | TGTGCCAGCAGCCAAGCCCCTGGCCCGGACAAGGATGGAAACACCATATATTTT
- | TRBJ2-2 | TRBD2 | 16 | TRBV11-2 | CASSSLTSGTDGELFF | TGTGCCAGCAGCTCTCTGACTAGCGGGACGGACGGGGAGCTGTTTTTT
few | TRBJ2-3 | TRBD2 | 19 | TRBV7-2 | CASSPGTSGRAVCRDTQYF | TGTGCCAGCAGCCCAGGGACTAGCGGGAGGGCCGTGTGTCGGGATACGCAGTATTTT
- | TRBJ1-5 | TRBD1 | 16 | TRBV25-1 | CASSGPGQGFRQPQHF | TGTGCCAGCAGTGGACCGGGACAGGGTTTTCGTCAGCCCCAGCATTTT
few | TRBJ2-7 | TRBD2 | 17 | TRBV18 | CASSHGYQASGINEQYF | TGTGCCAGCTCACACGGATATCAGGCTAGCGGGATTAACGAGCAGTACTTC